The text below deals with one T cell receptor (beta chain). This specimen comes from a study of CD39 and CD103 CD8 tumor-infiltrating T cells. Germline V gene sequence: CDR1 MNHEY, CDR2 SVGAGI. Between the trimmed V and J ends, which lost 0 bases and 4 bases, there was a span of 7 bases. This CDR3 contains 15 residues. Sequenced by immunoSEQ multiplex PCR; TCRdb stores in-frame clones only, minus some. The data show around 7,400 clones, 50% to 75% seen once. The receptor's source is a human donor with head and neck squamous cell carcinoma. Sequences were obtained from CD8+ T cells sorted from blood. Subset denoted: total memory CD8 T cells (CD45RA-CCR7+/-) from blood or uninvolved lymph node. This chain joins TRBV6-5 and TRBJ1-6; D unclear. This CDR3 is CASSYSDEYNSPLHF. CDR3 coding DNA: TGTGCCAGCAGTTACTCCGATGAATATAATTCACCCCTCCACTTT.